This TCR beta chain derives from a study of early T cells in non-severe SARS-CoV-2 infection. Individual cDNA molecules received unique molecular identifiers. TCRdb fed the 5' RACE reads into MiXCR, producing one record per CDR3 protein. The sample includes almost 65,000 distinct CDR3 sequences, around 4.7% of them seen just once. This clonotype was observed at least ten times. The germline gives CDR1 LNHDA, CDR2 SQIVND (reference sequence). This CDR3 comprises 13 residues. Trimming removed 5 bases from V and 0 bases from J, with 6 bases in between. The receptor was derived from an adult who was a healthcare worker with PCR-confirmed SARS-CoV-2 infection or an uninfected control (not recorded which). Material for sequencing was whole blood. The chain couples TRBV19 to TRBJ2-3, with D unclear. Here the CDR3 reads CASSDSSTDTQYF. The CDR3 DNA is TGTGCCAGTAGTGACTCGAGCACAGATACGCAGTATTTT.